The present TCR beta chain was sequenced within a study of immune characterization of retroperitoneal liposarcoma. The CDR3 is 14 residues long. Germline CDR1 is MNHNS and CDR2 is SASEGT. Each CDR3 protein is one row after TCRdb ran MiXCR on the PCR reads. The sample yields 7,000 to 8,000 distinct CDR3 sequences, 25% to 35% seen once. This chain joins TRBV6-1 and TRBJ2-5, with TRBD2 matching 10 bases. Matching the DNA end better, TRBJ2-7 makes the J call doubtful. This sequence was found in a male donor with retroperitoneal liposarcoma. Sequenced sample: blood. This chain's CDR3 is CATTQREGRYEQYF. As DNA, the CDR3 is TGTGCCACAACACAGCGGGAGGGCCGGTACGAGCAGTACTTC.